This T cell receptor (beta chain) was captured in a study of shared clonotypes between healthy human individuals. Negatively enriched CD4+ T cells were divided by CD45RA into naive and memory. Clones were sequenced by immunoSEQ multiplex PCR, and TCRdb holds only the in-frame ones, with some missing. The table shows roughly 1,100,000 clones, with roughly 75% occurring only once. With 5 bases clipped from V and 3 bases from J, the junction kept 9 bases outside the gene matches. Germline CDR1 MNHEY, CDR2 SMNVEV (reference sequence). The CDR3 consists of 15 residues. The sequencing sample was made of memory CD4+ T cells sorted from blood. Sample subset: CD45RA-negative fraction. The receptor comes from a man aged 18-30 years in good health. The chain carries TRBV27 and TRBJ2-7; 8 bases agree with TRBD2. CDR3 sequence reads: CASSRRLALYYEQYF. The CDR3 DNA follows: TGTGCCAGCAGTAGAAGACTAGCGCTATACTACGAGCAGTACTTC.